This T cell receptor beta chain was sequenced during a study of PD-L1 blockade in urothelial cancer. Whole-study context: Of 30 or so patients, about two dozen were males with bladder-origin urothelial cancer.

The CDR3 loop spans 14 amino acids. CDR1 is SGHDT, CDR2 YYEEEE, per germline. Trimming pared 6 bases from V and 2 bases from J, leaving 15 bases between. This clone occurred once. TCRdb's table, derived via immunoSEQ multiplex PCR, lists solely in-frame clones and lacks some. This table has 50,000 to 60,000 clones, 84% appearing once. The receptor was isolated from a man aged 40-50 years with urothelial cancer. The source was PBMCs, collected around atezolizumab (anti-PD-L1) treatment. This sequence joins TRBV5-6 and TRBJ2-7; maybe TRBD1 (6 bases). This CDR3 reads CASTAGVIPYEQYF. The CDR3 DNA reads TGTGCCAGCACAGCAGGGGTCATACCCTACGAGCAGTACTTC.